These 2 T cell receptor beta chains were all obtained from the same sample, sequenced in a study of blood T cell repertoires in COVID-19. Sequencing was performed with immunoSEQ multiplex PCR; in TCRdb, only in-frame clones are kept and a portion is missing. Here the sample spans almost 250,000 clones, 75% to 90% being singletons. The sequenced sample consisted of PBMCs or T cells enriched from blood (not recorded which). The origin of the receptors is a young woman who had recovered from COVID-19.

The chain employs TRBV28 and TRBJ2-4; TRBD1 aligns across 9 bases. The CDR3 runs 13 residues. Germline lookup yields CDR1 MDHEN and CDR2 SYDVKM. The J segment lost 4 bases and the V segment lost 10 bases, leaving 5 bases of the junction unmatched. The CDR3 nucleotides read TGTGCCATCTCGGACAGGGGAAAAAACATTCAGTACTTC. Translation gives CAISDRGKNIQYF.

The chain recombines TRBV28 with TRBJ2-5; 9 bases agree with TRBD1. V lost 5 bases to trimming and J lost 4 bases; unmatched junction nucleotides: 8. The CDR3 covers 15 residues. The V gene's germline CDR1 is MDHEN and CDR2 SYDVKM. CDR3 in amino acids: CASSPPRTGAETQYF. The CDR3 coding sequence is TGTGCCAGCAGTCCCCCCCGGACAGGGGCAGAGACCCAGTACTTC.